What follows are 24 T cell receptor beta chains derived from one specimen sequenced in a study of blood T cell repertoires in COVID-19. Sequencing was performed with immunoSEQ multiplex PCR; in TCRdb, only in-frame clones are kept and a portion is missing. The sample carries tens of thousands of clones, around four fifths recorded once. The sample consisted of peripheral blood. These receptor sequences come from an elderly woman with acute or convalescent COVID-19.

V usage is TRBV9 and J usage is TRBJ1-1; TRBD1 aligns across 9 bases. Unmatched junction bases numbered 9, after V lost 4 bases and J lost 8 bases. The CDR3 runs 14 residues. Germline V gene data show CDR1 as SGDLS and CDR2 as YYNGEE. CDR3 sequence: CASSQGQGVGEAFF. DNA of the CDR3: TGTGCCAGCAGCCAGGGACAGGGAGTGGGGGAAGCTTTCTTT.

The chain uses TRBV3-1 (or the pseudogene TRBV3-2) and TRBJ2-5; TRBD2 aligns across 7 bases. CDR3 length: 15 amino acids. Germline V CDR1 and CDR2: LGHDT, YNNKEL (reference sequence). The V gene end was trimmed by 4 bases and the J gene end by 6 bases; junction bases not matched to a gene: 11. The CDR3 DNA sequence: TGTGCCAGCAGCCCGACGGGAGGCGTAGCGAAGACCCAGTACTTC. Residues: CASSPTGGVAKTQYF.

This clone was detected once. V and J are TRBV18 and TRBJ1-2; D gene ambiguous. Germline values: CDR1 KGHSH, CDR2 LQKENI. V was cut by 1 base and J by 3 bases, with 6 bases left in between. The length of the CDR3 is 13 residues. CDR3 bases: TGTGCCAGCTCACCACAGGAGTACTATGGCTACACCTTC. Amino acid sequence: CASSPQEYYGYTF.

This sequence joins TRBV5-6 and TRBJ2-1; TRBD2 aligns across 8 bases. This CDR3 spans 14 amino acids. Trimming removed 6 bases from V and 4 bases from J; junction bases left unmatched: 6. The germline gives CDR1 SGHDT, CDR2 YYEEEE. The CDR3 spells CASNPSGRYNEQFF. The CDR3 DNA reads as TGTGCCAGCAACCCTAGCGGGCGATACAATGAGCAGTTCTTC.

The chain carries TRBV30 and TRBJ1-1; 11 bases align to TRBD1. There are 13 residues in the CDR3. V lost 2 bases to trimming and J lost 8 bases; unmatched junction nucleotides: 4. Germline V gene data show CDR1 as GTSNPN and CDR2 as SVGIG (reference sequence). This CDR3 is CAWSRTGGAEAFF. DNA of the CDR3: TGTGCCTGGAGTAGGACAGGGGGCGCAGAAGCTTTCTTT.

The V call is TRBV3-1 (or the pseudogene TRBV3-2), the J call TRBJ1-4, with a possible D match to TRBD1 (5 bases). Looked up from germline, CDR1 is LGHDT and CDR2 is YNNKEL (reference sequence). The V gene lost 2 bases and the J gene lost 0 bases, with 10 bases spanning the gap. The CDR3 is 16 residues long. CDR3 nucleotide sequence: TGTGCCAGCAGCCAACAGGGATTTGCAACTAATGAAAAACTGTTTTTT. Translation gives CASSQQGFATNEKLFF.

V is TRBV24-1 and J is TRBJ1-5; TRBD1 is a possible D gene (5 bases). CDR1 is KGHDR and CDR2 is SFDVKD in the germline V gene. Trimming took off 5 bases at V and 0 bases at J, with 7 bases between the two ends. This CDR3 comprises 14 residues. This CDR3 reads CATSAGDSNQPQHF. Written as DNA, the CDR3 is TGTGCCACCAGTGCGGGGGATAGCAATCAGCCCCAGCATTTT.

The chain uses TRBV27 and TRBJ1-2, with D perhaps TRBD1 (5 bases). The germline V and J ends were trimmed by 3 bases and 3 bases, with 17 bases remaining between them. Germline V lookup: CDR1 MNHEY, CDR2 SMNVEV (reference sequence). The CDR3 spans 16 residues. The CDR3: CASSFLSAGLDYGYTF. In nucleotides, the CDR3 is TGTGCCAGCAGTTTTCTTTCGGCAGGGTTGGACTATGGCTACACCTTC.

The chain recombines TRBV7-6 with TRBJ2-7, with D perhaps matching TRBD2 (6 bases). Germline V CDR1 and CDR2: SGHVS, FNYEAQ. V lost 0 bases and J lost 3, with 12 bases in between. This CDR3 region has 15 residues. The CDR3 DNA reads as TGTGCCAGCAGCTTAGCGCAAGGGGAGGTCTACGAGCAGTACTTC. It codes for CASSLAQGEVYEQYF.

CDR3 amino acids: CASSQDWRGQETQYF. CDR3 DNA sequence: TGTGCCAGCAGCCAAGATTGGAGGGGACAAGAGACCCAGTACTTC. This sequence joins TRBV3-1 (or the pseudogene TRBV3-2) and TRBJ2-5; weak D call: TRBD2 (6 bases). The V gene's germline CDR1 is LGHDT and CDR2 YNNKEL (reference sequence). The CDR3 spans 15 residues. Deletions cut 0 bases from V and 2 bases from J, with 10 bases between.

The chain employs TRBV7-3 and TRBJ2-3, with 8 bases lining up with TRBD2. V gave up 5 bases and J gave up 6 bases; unmatched junction bases: 10. CDR1 SGHTA and CDR2 FQGTGA come from the germline V gene. This CDR3 has 15 amino acids. The CDR3 bases are TGTGCCAGCAGCGCTCCGGGGACTAGGAGCGATACGCAGTATTTT. This codes for CASSAPGTRSDTQYF.

In DNA, the CDR3 is TGTGCCAGCCCACCCGACAGGGTTAATGGCTACACCTTC. Its protein product is CASPPDRVNGYTF. The V gene is TRBV27, the J gene TRBJ1-2, with 7 bases identical to TRBD1. Trimming at V came to 8 bases and at J to 6 bases, leaving 9 bases not matched to a gene. Looked up from germline, CDR1 is MNHEY and CDR2 is SMNVEV (reference sequence). This CDR3 contains 13 residues.

This chain uses TRBV6-5 with TRBJ2-5; 7 nucleotides line up with TRBD1. The V and J ends lost 5 bases and 2 bases, in that order; junction bases with no gene match: 5. Germline CDR1 is MNHEY and CDR2 is SVGAGI. The CDR3 spans 14 residues. For the CDR3, the DNA is TGTGCCAGCAGTCCTACAGGGGAACAAGAGACCCAGTACTTC. This translates into CASSPTGEQETQYF.

J is TRBJ1-6 and V is TRBV28; D ambiguous. The germline CDR1 and CDR2 sequences are MDHEN and SYDVKM. Trimming shortened V by 8 bases and J by 0 bases, and 5 bases separated the two germline ends. The CDR3 length is 13 residues. The CDR3, as DNA: TGTGCCAGCCTAAGCTCCTATAATTCACCCCTCCACTTT. As protein: CASLSSYNSPLHF.

This chain connects TRBV19 to TRBJ1-1, with TRBD1 identical over 8 bases. This CDR3 has 14 amino acids. Trimming at V came to 6 bases and at J to 0 bases, leaving 3 bases not matched to a gene. Germline assignment: CDR1 LNHDA and CDR2 SQIVND (reference sequence). This CDR3 reads CASSLGQVNTEAFF. Written as DNA, the CDR3 is TGTGCCAGTAGCCTGGGACAGGTGAACACTGAAGCTTTCTTT.

The V call is TRBV3-1 (or the pseudogene TRBV3-2), the J call TRBJ1-1; D may be TRBD1 (5 bases). Germline V gives CDR1 LGHDT, CDR2 YNNKEL (reference sequence). V lost 2 bases, J lost 1 base, and 11 bases lay in between. This CDR3 has 15 residues. In nucleotides, the CDR3 is TGTGCCAGCAGCCAACAGGGAGCGGGGAACACTGAAGCTTTCTTT. This codes for CASSQQGAGNTEAFF.

The chain recombines TRBV7-9 with TRBJ2-1; 10 bases map to TRBD1. V shed 5 bases, J shed 6 bases, and the junction held 7 bases outside the gene matches. The CDR3 loop spans 15 amino acids. From germline, CDR1 is SEHNR and CDR2 FQNEAQ (reference sequence). CDR3 region: CASSEGQGQINEQFF. The DNA of the CDR3 is TGTGCCAGCAGCGAGGGACAGGGGCAAATCAATGAGCAGTTCTTC.

The chain combines TRBV30 with TRBJ2-7; D not certain. V gave up 3 bases and J gave up 2 bases, with 5 bases separating them. This CDR3 region has 11 residues. Germline V gene lookup returns CDR1 GTSNPN and CDR2 SVGIG (reference sequence). The CDR3 loop is CAWRATYEQYF. Written as DNA, the CDR3 is TGTGCCTGGAGGGCAACCTACGAGCAGTACTTC. Full variable domain (outside the CDR3, taken from reference TRBV30 and TRBJ2-7): SQTIHQWPATLVQPVGSPLSLECTVEGTSNPNLYWYRQAAGRGLQLLFYSVGIGQISSEVPQNLSASRPQDRQFILSSKKLLLSDSGFYLCAWRATYEQYFGPGTRLTVT.

This clone has a handful of counts. This chain's CDR3 is CATSNSGGAGYTF. CDR3 sequence (DNA): TGTGCCACCAGTAATTCAGGGGGCGCTGGCTACACCTTC. The chain employs TRBV24-1 and TRBJ1-2; 8 bases map to TRBD1. V was pared by 6 bases and J by 7 bases, with 6 bases of the junction left unmatched. The germline gives CDR1 KGHDR, CDR2 SFDVKD. The CDR3 spans 13 residues.

The CDR3 DNA reads TGTGCCAGCAGCTTTAGGGGCCAAGAGACCCAGTACTTC. This translates into CASSFRGQETQYF. This chain uses TRBV5-4 with TRBJ2-5, with D possibly TRBD1 on 5 matching bases. Per the germline V gene, CDR1 is SGHNT and CDR2 is YYREEE (reference sequence). Trimming stripped 2 bases from V and 1 base from J, with 6 bases between. This CDR3 has 13 amino acids.

This clone was counted between two and nine times. The chain is built from TRBV4-1 and TRBJ1-2; 7 bases agree with TRBD1. This CDR3 is 15 amino acids long. V was pared by 0 bases and J by 4 bases, with 5 bases of the junction left unmatched. The germline V gene has CDR1 MGHRA and CDR2 YSYEKL. The DNA of the CDR3 is TGCGCCAGCAGCCAAGAAAACAGGGGAACCTATGGCTACACCTTC. Encoded protein: CASSQENRGTYGYTF.

The V call is TRBV6-5, the J call TRBJ2-7; a possible D gene is TRBD1 (6 bases). CDR1 is MNHEY and CDR2 is SVGAGI in the germline V gene. CDR3 length equals 16 residues. V was trimmed by 6 bases and J by 3 bases, leaving 21 bases between them. The CDR3 is CASSYPGYQGGYEQYF. The CDR3 DNA follows: TGTGCCAGCAGCTACCCGGGCTATCAAGGGGGCTACGAGCAGTACTTC.

The chain has TRBV28 and TRBJ2-2, with 14 bases that match TRBD2. J gave up 1 base and V 10 bases, and 2 bases lay outside the gene matches. The CDR3 consists of 15 residues. Germline CDR1 reads MDHEN; CDR2 reads SYDVKM. CDR3 region: CATGLAGGNTGELFF. The CDR3 DNA reads as TGTGCCACCGGACTAGCGGGAGGGAACACCGGGGAGCTGTTTTTT.

The chain carries TRBV7-8 and TRBJ2-3; 12 bases line up with TRBD2. The germline gives CDR1 SGHVS, CDR2 FQNEAQ. Trimming cost V 3 bases and J 0 bases; bases outside gene matches: 4. This CDR3 has 17 residues. The CDR3: CASSLQTSGSSTDTQYF. The CDR3 DNA reads as TGTGCCAGCAGCTTGCAGACTAGCGGGAGTAGCACAGATACGCAGTATTTT.